Described below is a single TCR beta chain sequence and its context. The target of this receptor is not known. The sample holds no much larger clone one base away, and base qualities are not on file. The CDR3 contains 16 residues, cysteine and phenylalanine counted. The sequence is cut down to CDR3 DNA, 48 bases in frame from base 1. CDR1 and CDR2 were assigned from the germline V gene (reference sequence) as SEHNR and FQNEAQ. Cut back by 5 bases and 4 bases, the V and J ends lie 18 bases apart. This specimen's time point label, per the study, means: about 28 days (+/-7) after the second vaccine dose. AZD1222 recipients whose second dose came at about 4 weeks and those whose second dose came at about 12 weeks were combined into one group, since spike-specific TCR depth and breadth did not differ between the two schedules. Vaccinee samples came from UK trials COV001 and COV002, including a single-blind randomized controlled phase 2/3 trial of AZD1222 (ChAdOx1 nCoV-19) in healthy adults. For TCRbeta chain sequencing, PBMC samples from trial participants were taken at day 0 and at day 28 after the second dose.

The CDR3 regions of human TCRbeta chains were subjected to immunosequencing. The source study handled its data this way. TCRs in the repertoires were matched against a reference library of SARS-CoV-2-specific TCRs that had been generated with the MIRA antigen-specificity platform. Breadth was defined as the fraction of unique TCRs that were SARS-CoV-2-associated, and depth was defined as the fraction of total T cells that were SARS-CoV-2-associated. Using the MIRA data, each spike-specific TCR was mapped to the spike region that the TCR reacts to and placed in a CD4 or CD8 class. Log10-transformed breadth and depth values were compared by one-way ANOVA with Sidak's multiple comparisons tests. TCRdb retrieved this table from immuneACCESS and kept in-frame rearrangements only. Not all clones are present; in checked studies, unresolved V genes account for under half, and no reason is known for the remainder. D and trimming come from the DNA, and the V and J calls and clone size come from that table. The sample table shows under 140,000 clones, and approximately 94% are seen once. The ten most abundant clones make up around 2.8% of the sample.

The entry originates in a study of T cell responses to AZD1222 COVID-19 vaccine (dated by TCRdb to the early 2020s). As for the study more broadly: A total of about 240 trial participants underwent TCR sequencing, of whom some 210 received two doses of AZD1222 and 26 received two doses of the MenACWY control vaccine. Trial participants were enrolled by age into 18-55, 56-69 and 70-plus year subgroups, with roughly 160, 29 and 62 TCR-sequenced participants respectively. General findings and caveats noted by the study authors: In the small 56-69-year group, the increase in depth fell short of significance, most likely because of low power. Because no day 14 peak-response samples were available, repertoires were characterized only after the peak T cell response. Conclusions about previously exposed vaccinees are limited, since just six or seven AZD1222 recipients were seropositive for SARS-CoV-2 at baseline. CD4 TCRs associated with the vaccine covered the entire spike protein, and the dominant responses were in regions 160-218 and 743-854. Epitopes outside the regions mutated in the B.1.351 and B.1.1.7 variants were reportedly recognized by nearly half of the unique spike-specific TCRs. After two AZD1222 doses, spike-specific TCR breadth and depth were significantly higher than at day 0 and than in MenACWY recipients. Participants were mostly white British, with more females than males. The authors suggested clonal diversity may have been underestimated.

This sequence was found in an adult who received the AZD1222 COVID-19 vaccine. The sample here was peripheral blood, taken 28 days after the second AZD1222 dose. The chain links TRBV7-9 with TRBJ1-3; a weak D assignment points to TRBD1 (5 bases agree). The CDR3 reads as follows: CASSAGGVRSGNTIYF. In nucleotides, the sequence is TGTGCCAGCAGCGCGGGAGGGGTGCGATCGGGAAACACCATATATTTT. This CDR3, with the reference TRBV7-9 and TRBJ1-3 proteins standing in past its ends, gives the full variable domain DTGVSQNPRHKITKRGQNVTFRCDPISEHNRLYWYRQTLGQGPEFLTYFQNEAQLEKSRLLSDRFSAERPKGSFSTLEIQRTEQGDSAMYLCASSAGGVRSGNTIYFGEGSWLTVV.